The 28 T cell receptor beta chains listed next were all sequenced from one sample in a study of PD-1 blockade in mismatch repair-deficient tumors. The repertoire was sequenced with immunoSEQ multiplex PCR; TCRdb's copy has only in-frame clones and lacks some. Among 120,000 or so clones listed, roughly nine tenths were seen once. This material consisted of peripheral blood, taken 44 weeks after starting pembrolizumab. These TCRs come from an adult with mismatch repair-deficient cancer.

The CDR3 here is CASSIQETQYF. CDR3 DNA sequence: TGTGCCAGCAGCATCCAAGAGACCCAGTACTTC. The chain combines TRBV7-2 with TRBJ2-5; D unresolved. The CDR3 covers 11 residues. Trimming took 5 bases from V and 1 from J, leaving 2 bases between them. Germline CDR1 and CDR2: SGHTA and FQGNSA.

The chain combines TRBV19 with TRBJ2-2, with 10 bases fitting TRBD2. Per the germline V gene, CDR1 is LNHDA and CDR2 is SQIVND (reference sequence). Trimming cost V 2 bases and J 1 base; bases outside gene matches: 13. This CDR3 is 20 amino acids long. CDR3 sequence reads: CASSIIGLAARQRNTGELFF. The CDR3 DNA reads TGTGCCAGTAGTATAATCGGACTAGCGGCGCGTCAGAGGAACACCGGGGAGCTGTTTTTT.

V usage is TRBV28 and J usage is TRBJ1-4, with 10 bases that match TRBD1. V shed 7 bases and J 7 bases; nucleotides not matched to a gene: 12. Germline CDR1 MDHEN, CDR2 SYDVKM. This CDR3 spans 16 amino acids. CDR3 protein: CASTGQGGKYSEKLFF. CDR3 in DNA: TGTGCCAGCACTGGACAGGGGGGCAAATATAGTGAAAAACTGTTTTTT.

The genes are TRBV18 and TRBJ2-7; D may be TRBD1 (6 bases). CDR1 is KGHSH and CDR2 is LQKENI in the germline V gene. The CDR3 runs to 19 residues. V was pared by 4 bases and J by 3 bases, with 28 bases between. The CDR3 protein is CASSHGTRNRDTSYYEQYF. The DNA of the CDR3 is TGTGCCAGCTCACATGGGACACGTAACCGGGACACGTCCTACTACGAGCAGTACTTC.

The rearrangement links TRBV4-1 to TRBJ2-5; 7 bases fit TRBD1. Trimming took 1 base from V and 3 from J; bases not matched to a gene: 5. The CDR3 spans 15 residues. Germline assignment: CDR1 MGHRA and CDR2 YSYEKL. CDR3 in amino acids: CASSQVRDREETQYF. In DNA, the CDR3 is TGCGCCAGCAGCCAAGTCCGAGACAGGGAAGAGACCCAGTACTTC.

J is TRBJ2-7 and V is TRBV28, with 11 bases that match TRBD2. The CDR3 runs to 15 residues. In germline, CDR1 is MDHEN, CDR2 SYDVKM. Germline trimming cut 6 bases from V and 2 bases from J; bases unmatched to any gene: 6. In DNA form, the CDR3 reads TGTGCCAGCAGCCCCCCACTAGCGGGAGCCTACGAGCAGTACTTC. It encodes CASSPPLAGAYEQYF.

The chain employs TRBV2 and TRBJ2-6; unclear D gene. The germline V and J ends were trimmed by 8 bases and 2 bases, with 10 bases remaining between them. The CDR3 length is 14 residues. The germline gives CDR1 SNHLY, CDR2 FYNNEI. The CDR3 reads CASASYPGANVLTF. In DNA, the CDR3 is TGTGCCAGCGCCTCTTACCCTGGGGCCAACGTCCTGACTTTC.

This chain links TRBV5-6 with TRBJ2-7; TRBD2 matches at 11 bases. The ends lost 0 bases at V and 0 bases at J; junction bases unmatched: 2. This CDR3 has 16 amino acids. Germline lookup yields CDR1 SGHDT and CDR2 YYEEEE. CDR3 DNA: TGTGCCAGCAGCTTGGGACTAGCGGGGAGCTCCTACGAGCAGTACTTC. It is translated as CASSLGLAGSSYEQYF.

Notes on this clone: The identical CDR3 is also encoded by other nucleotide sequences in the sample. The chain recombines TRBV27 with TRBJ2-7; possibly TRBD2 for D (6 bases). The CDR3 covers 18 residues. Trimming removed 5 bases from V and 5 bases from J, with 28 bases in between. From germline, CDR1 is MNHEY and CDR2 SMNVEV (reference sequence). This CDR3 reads CASSPNNLLAGAFHEQYF. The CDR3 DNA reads TGTGCCAGCAGTCCAAATAACCTACTAGCAGGAGCTTTCCACGAGCAGTACTTC.

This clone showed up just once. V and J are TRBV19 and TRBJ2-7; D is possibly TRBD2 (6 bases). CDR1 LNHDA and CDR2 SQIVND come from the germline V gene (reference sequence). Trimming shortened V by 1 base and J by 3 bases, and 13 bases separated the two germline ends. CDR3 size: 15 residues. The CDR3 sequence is CASSIGLVNDYEQYF. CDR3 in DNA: TGTGCCAGTAGTATAGGACTAGTTAACGACTACGAGCAGTACTTC.

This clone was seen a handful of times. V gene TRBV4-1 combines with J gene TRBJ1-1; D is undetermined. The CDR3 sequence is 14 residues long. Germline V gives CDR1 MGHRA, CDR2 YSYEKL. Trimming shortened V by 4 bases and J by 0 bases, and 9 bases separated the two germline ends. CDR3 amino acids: CASSPQALNTEAFF. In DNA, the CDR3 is TGCGCCAGCAGCCCCCAGGCTTTGAACACTGAAGCTTTCTTT.

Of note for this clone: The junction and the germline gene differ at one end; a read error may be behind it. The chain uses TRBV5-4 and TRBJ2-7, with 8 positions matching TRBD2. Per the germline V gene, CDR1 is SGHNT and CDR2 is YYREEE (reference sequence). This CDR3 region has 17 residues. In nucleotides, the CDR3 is TGCGCCAGCAGCCAAGATGGCGGGGGGCGCGGGAAAAACGAGCAGTACTTC. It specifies CASSQDGGGRGKNEQYF.

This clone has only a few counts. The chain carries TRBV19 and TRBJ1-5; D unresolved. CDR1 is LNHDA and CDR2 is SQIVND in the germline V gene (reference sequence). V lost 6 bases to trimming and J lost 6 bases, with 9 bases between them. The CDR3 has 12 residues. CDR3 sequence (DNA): TGTGCCAGTAGGGAAGTGGGTCAGCCCCAGCATTTT. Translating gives CASREVGQPQHF.

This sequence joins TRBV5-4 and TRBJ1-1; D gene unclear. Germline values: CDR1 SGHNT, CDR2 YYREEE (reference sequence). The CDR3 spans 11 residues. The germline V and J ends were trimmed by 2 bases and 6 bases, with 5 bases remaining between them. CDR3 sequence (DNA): TGTGCCAGCAGCTTTAGGCCTGAAGCTTTCTTT. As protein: CASSFRPEAFF.

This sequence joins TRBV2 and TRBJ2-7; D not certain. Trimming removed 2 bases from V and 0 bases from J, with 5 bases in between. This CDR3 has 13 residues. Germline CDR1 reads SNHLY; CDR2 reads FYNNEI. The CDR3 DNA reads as TGTGCCAGCAGTGAACCATTCTCCTACGAGCAGTACTTC. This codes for CASSEPFSYEQYF.

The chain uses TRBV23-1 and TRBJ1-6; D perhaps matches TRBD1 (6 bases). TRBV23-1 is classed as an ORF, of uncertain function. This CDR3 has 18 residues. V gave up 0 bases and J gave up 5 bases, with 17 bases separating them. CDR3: CASSQSTGDHYDNSPLHF. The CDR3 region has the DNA TGCGCCAGCAGTCAATCGACAGGCGATCACTACGATAATTCACCCCTCCACTTT.

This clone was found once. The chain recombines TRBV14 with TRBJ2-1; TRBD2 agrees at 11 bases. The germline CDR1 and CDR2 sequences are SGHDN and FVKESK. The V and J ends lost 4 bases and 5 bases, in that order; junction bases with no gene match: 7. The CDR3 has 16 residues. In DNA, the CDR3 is TGTGCCAGCAGCCCCTTACTAGCGGGGGCCCACAATGAGCAGTTCTTC. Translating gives CASSPLLAGAHNEQFF.

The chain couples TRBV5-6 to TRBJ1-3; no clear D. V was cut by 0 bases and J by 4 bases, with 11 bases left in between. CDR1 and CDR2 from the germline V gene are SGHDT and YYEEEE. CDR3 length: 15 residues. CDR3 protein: CASSLGERLGNTIYF. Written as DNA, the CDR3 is TGTGCCAGCAGCTTGGGGGAAAGGCTCGGAAACACCATATATTTT.

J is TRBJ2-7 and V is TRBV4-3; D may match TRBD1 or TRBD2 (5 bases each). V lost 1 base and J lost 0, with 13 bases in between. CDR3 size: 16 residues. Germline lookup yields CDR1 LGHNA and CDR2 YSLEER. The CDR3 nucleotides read TGCGCCAGCAGCCAAGGGGGGTCCGCGACCTCCTACGAGCAGTACTTC. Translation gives CASSQGGSATSYEQYF.

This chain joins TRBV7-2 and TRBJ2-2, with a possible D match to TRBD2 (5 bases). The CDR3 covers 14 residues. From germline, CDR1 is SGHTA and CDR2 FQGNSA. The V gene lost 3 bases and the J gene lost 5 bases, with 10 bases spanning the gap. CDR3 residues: CASSLRVRTGELFF. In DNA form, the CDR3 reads TGTGCCAGCAGCTTGAGGGTTAGGACCGGGGAGCTGTTTTTT.

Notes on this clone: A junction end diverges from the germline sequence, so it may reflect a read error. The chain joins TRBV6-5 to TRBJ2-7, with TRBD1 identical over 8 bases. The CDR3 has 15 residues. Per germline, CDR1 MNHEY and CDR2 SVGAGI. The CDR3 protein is CASSDSGTGANEQYF. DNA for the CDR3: TGTGCCAGCAGTGACTCCGGGACAGGTGCCAACGAGCAGTACTTC.

DNA for the CDR3: TGTGCCAGCAGCCGCCCAGGGGAGCCCACCATATATTTT. Its protein is CASSRPGEPTIYF. This sequence joins TRBV7-2 and TRBJ1-3; D is perhaps TRBD1 (6 bases). V was cut by 5 bases and J by 9 bases, with 14 bases left in between. The CDR3 totals 13 residues. The germline gives CDR1 SGHTA, CDR2 FQGNSA.

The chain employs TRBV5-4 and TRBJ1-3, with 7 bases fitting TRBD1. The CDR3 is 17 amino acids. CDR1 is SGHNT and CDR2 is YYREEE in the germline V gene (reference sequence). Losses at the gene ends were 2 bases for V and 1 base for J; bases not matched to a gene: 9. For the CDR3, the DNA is TGTGCCAGCAGCTTACAATTAGGGGGCGCTTCTGGAAACACCATATATTTT. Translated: CASSLQLGGASGNTIYF.

Here the CDR3 DNA reads TGTGCCAGCCGCTACGGGACAACGGATCACGAGCAGTACTTC. Amino acids: CASRYGTTDHEQYF. This chain links TRBV7-8 with TRBJ2-7, with a possible D match to TRBD1 (6 bases). The germline V gene has CDR1 SGHVS and CDR2 FQNEAQ. Trimming shortened V by 8 bases and J by 5 bases, and 19 bases separated the two germline ends. The CDR3 consists of 14 residues.

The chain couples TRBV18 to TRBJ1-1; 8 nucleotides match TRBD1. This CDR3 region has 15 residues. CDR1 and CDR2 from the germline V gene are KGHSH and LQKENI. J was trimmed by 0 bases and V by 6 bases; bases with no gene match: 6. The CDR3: CASSRGQGLNTEAFF. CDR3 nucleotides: TGTGCCAGCTCCCGCGGACAGGGACTGAACACTGAAGCTTTCTTT. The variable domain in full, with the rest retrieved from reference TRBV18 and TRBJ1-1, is NAGVMQNPRHLVRRRGQEARLRCSPMKGHSHVYWYRQLPEEGLKFMVYLQKENIIDESGMPKERFSAEFPKEGPSILRIQQVVRGDSAAYFCASSRGQGLNTEAFFGQGTRLTVV.

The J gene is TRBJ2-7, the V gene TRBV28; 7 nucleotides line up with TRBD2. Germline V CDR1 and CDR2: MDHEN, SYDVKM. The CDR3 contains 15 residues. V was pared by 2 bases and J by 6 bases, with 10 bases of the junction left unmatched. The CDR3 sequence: CASSLTGLGKGEQYF. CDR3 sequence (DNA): TGTGCCAGCAGTTTAACCGGACTAGGAAAGGGCGAGCAGTACTTC.

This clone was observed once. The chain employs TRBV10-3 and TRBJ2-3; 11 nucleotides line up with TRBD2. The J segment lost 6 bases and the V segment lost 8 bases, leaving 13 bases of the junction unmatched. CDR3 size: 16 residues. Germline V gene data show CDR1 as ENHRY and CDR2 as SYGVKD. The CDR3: CAISEGLAGGGDTQYF. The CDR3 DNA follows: TGTGCCATCTCTGAAGGTCTAGCGGGAGGTGGCGATACGCAGTATTTT.

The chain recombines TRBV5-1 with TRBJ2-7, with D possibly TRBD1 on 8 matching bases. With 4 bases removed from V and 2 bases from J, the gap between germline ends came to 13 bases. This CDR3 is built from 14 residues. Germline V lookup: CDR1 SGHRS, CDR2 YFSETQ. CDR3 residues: CASSPQGGAYEQYF. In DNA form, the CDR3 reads TGCGCCAGCAGCCCACAGGGGGGGGCCTACGAGCAGTACTTC.